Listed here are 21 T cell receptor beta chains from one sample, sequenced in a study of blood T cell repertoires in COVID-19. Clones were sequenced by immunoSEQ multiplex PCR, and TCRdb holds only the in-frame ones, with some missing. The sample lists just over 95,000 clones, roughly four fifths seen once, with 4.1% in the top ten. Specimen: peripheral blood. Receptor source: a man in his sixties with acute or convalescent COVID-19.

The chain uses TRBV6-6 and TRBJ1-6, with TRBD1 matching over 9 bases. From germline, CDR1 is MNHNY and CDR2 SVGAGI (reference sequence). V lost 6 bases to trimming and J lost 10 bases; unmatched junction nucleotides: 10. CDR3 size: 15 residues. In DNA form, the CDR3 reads TGTGCCAGCAGCACAGACCGGACAGGGGTATCACCCCTCCACTTT. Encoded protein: CASSTDRTGVSPLHF.

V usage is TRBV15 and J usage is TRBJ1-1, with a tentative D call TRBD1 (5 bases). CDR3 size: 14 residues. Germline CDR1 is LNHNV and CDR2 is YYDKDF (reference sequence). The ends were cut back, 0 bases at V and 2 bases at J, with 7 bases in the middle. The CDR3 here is CATSRDQGNTEAFF. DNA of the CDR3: TGTGCCACCAGCAGAGATCAGGGTAACACTGAAGCTTTCTTT. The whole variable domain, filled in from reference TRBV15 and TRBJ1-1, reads DAMVIQNPRYQVTQFGKPVTLSCSQTLNHNVMYWYQQKSSQAPKLLFHYYDKDFNNEADTPDNFQSRRPNTSFCFLDIRSPGLGDTAMYLCATSRDQGNTEAFFGQGTRLTVV.

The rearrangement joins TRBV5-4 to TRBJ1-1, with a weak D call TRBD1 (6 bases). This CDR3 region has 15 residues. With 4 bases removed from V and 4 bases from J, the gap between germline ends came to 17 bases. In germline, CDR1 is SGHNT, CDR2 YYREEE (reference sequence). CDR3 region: CASSRVRGAGTEAFF. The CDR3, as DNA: TGTGCCAGCAGCCGGGTGCGGGGGGCTGGCACTGAAGCTTTCTTT.

The CDR3 bases are TGCGCCAGCAGAACGTCCGGGACAGGGGTTGAGACCCAGTACTTC. Translation: CASRTSGTGVETQYF. The rearrangement uses TRBV5-1 and TRBJ2-5; TRBD1 matches at 10 bases. V dropped 5 bases and J dropped 5; count of bases not matched to a gene: 9. The CDR3 runs to 15 residues. Germline CDR1 and CDR2: SGHRS and YFSETQ.

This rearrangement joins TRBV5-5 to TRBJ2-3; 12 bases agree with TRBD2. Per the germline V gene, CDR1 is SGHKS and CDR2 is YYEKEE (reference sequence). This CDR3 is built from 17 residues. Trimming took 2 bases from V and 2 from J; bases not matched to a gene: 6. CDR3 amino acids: CASSFGTSGWSTDTQYF. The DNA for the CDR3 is TGTGCCAGCAGCTTCGGGACTAGCGGGTGGTCCACAGATACGCAGTATTTT. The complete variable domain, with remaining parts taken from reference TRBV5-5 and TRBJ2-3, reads DAGVTQSPTHLIKTRGQQVTLRCSPISGHKSVSWYQQVLGQGPQFIFQYYEKEERGRGNFPDRFSARQFPNYSSELNVNALLLGDSALYLCASSFGTSGWSTDTQYFGPGTRLTVL.

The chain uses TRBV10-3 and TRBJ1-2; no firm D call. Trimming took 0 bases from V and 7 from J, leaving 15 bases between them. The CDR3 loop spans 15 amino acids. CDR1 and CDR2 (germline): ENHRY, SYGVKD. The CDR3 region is CAISESGEGLGGYTF. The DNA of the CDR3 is TGTGCCATCAGTGAGTCTGGAGAGGGCCTGGGTGGCTACACCTTC.

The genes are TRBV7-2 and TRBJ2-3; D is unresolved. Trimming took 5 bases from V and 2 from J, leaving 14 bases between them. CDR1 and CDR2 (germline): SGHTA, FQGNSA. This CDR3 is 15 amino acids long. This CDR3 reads CASSTQLNPTDTQYF. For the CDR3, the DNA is TGTGCCAGCAGCACGCAACTTAATCCCACAGATACGCAGTATTTT.

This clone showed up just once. The CDR3 protein is CASSLMGLAGGRWETQYF. CDR3 DNA: TGTGCCAGCAGCTTAATGGGACTAGCGGGGGGGCGTTGGGAGACCCAGTACTTC. This chain links TRBV5-5 with TRBJ2-5; 16 positions agree with TRBD2. V dropped 2 bases and J dropped 5; count of bases not matched to a gene: 9. This CDR3 spans 18 amino acids. In germline, CDR1 is SGHKS, CDR2 YYEKEE (reference sequence).

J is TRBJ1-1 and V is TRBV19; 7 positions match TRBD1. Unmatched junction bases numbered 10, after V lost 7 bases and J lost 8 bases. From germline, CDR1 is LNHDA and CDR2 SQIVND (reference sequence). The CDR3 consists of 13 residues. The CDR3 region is CASIVDGQAEAFF. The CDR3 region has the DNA TGTGCCAGTATAGTGGATGGACAGGCGGAAGCTTTCTTT.

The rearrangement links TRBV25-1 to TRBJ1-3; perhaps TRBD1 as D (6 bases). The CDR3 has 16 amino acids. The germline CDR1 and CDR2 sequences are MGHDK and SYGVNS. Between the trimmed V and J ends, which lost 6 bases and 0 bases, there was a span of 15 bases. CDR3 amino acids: CASSARDTFSGNTIYF. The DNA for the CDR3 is TGTGCCAGCAGCGCCCGGGACACCTTCTCTGGAAACACCATATATTTT.

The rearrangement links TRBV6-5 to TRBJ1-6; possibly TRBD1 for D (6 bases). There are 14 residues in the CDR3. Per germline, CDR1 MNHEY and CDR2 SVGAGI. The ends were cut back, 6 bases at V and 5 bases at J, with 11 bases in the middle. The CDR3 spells CASSMDSDNSPLHF. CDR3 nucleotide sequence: TGTGCCAGCAGCATGGACAGTGATAATTCACCCCTCCACTTT.

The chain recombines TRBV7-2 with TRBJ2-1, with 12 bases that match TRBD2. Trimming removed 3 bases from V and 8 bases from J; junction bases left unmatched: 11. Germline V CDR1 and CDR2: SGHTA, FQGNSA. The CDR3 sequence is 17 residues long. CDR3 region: CASSLAASGRAMDEQFF. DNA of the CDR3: TGTGCCAGCAGCTTGGCGGCTAGCGGGAGGGCGATGGATGAGCAGTTCTTC.

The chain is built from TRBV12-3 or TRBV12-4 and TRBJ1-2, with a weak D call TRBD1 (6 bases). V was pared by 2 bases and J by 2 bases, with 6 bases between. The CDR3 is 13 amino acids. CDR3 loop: CASSLTGNYGYTF. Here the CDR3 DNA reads TGTGCCAGCAGTTTAACAGGGAACTATGGCTACACCTTC.

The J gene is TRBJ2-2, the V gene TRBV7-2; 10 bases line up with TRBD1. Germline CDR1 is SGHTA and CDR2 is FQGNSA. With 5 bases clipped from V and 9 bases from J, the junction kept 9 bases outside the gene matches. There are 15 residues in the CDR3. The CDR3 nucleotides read TGTGCCAGCAGCCCGGGACAGGGGACTTCCTGGGAGCTGTTTTTT. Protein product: CASSPGQGTSWELFF.

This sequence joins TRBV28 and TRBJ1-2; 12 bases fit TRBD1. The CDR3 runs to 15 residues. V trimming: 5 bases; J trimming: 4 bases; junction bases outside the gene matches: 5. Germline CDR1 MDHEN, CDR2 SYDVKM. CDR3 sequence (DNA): TGTGCCAGCAGTCCCGGGACAGGGGGCGGCTATGGCTACACCTTC. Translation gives CASSPGTGGGYGYTF.

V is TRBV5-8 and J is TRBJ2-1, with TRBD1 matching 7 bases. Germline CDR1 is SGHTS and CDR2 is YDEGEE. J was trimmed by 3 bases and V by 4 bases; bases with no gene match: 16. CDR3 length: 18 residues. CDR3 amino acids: CASSRRRTGARVYNEQFF. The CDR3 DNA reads TGTGCCAGCAGCCGCAGGAGAACAGGGGCCCGTGTCTACAATGAGCAGTTCTTC.

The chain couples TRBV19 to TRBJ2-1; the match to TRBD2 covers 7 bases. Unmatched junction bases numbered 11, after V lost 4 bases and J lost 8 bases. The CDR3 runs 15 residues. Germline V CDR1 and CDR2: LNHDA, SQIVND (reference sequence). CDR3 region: CASSTIAGGEDEQFF. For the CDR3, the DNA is TGTGCCAGTAGTACAATAGCGGGTGGTGAGGATGAGCAGTTCTTC.

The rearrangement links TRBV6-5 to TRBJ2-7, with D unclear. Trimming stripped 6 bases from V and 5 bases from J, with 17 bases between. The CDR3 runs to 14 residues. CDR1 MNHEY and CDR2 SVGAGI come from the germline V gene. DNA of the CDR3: TGTGCCAGCAGCTTACTCGTTAGAGGAGACGAGCAGTACTTC. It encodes CASSLLVRGDEQYF.

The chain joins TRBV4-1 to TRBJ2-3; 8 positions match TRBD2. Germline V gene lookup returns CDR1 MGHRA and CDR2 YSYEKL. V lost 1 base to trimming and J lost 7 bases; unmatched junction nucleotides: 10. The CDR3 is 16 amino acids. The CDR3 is CASSQGSSGSYYTQYF. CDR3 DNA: TGCGCCAGCAGCCAAGGGTCCAGCGGGAGTTACTATACGCAGTATTTT.

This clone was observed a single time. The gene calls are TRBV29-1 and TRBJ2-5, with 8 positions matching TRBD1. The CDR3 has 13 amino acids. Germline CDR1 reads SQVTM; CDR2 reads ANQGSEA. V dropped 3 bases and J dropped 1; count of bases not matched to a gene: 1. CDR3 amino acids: CSVDQGAQETQYF. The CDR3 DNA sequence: TGCAGCGTTGATCAGGGGGCCCAAGAGACCCAGTACTTC.

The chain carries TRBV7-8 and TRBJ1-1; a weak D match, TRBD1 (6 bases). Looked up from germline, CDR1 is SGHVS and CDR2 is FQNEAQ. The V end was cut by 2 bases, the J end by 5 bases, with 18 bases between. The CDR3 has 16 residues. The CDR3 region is CASSLRWGRGRTEAFF. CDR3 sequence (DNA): TGTGCCAGCAGCTTAAGATGGGGCAGGGGACGGACTGAAGCTTTCTTT.